The sequence of this T cell receptor beta chain was determined in a study of T cells after somatic rescue of genetic block. Trimming pared 3 bases from V and 0 bases from J, leaving 9 bases between. CDR3 length: 16 residues. Germline-derived CDR1 and CDR2 are LNHNV and YYDKDF (reference sequence). Here immunoSEQ multiplex PCR was the method, and the copy in TCRdb shows in-frame clones only, minus some. The sample holds about 67,000 clones, under 95% seen once. The clonotype comes from a middle-aged man. The sample taken for sequencing was peripheral blood mononuclear cells (PBMCs). The chain joins TRBV15 to TRBJ2-6; D is ambiguous. The CDR3 DNA reads as TGTGCCACCAGCAGGGATACGATCTCTGGGGCCAACGTCCTGACTTTC. Amino acid sequence: CATSRDTISGANVLTF.